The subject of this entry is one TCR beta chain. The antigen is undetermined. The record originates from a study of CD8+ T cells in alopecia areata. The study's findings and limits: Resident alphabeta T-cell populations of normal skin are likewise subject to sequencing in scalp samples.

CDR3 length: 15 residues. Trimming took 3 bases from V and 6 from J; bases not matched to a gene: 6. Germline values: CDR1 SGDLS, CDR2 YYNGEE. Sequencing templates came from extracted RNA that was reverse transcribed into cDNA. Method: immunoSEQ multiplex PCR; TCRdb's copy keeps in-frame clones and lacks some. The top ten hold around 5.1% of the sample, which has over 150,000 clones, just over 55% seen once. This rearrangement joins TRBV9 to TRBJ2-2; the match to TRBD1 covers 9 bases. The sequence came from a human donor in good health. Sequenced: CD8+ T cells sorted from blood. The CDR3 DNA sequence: TGTGCCAGCAGCGAAGCCGGGACAGGGTCCGGGGAGCTGTTTTTT. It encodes CASSEAGTGSGELFF.